This TCR beta chain was retrieved from a study of shared clonotypes between healthy human individuals. The V gene lost 6 bases and the J gene lost 4 bases, with 12 bases spanning the gap. Germline CDR1 reads KGHSH; CDR2 reads LQKENI. CDR3 size: 13 residues. Only in-frame clones appear in the TCRdb table, and some are missing; sequencing was by immunoSEQ multiplex PCR. The top ten clones hold approximately 0.37% of a sample with about 2.4 million clones, under 95% of them seen once. This TCR was recovered from a man younger than 35 in good health. Some clones in this sample may be carry-over from other donors' samples. The chain has TRBV18 and TRBJ1-2; maybe TRBD1 (6 bases). Sequencing was carried out using naive CD4+ T cells from PBMCs. Subset: CD45RA+ positively selected. The CDR3 region is CASSPAGAYGYTF. The CDR3 coding sequence is TGTGCCAGCTCCCCAGCGGGGGCCTATGGCTACACCTTC.